This TCR beta chain was found in a study of blood T cell repertoires in COVID-19. Source study methods: Reference gene primer amplification gave nucleated cell count estimates. Here immunoSEQ multiplex PCR was the method, and the copy in TCRdb shows in-frame clones only, minus some. V, J and clone size reflect that table, while D and trimming were determined from the DNA. The table shows tens of thousands of clones, with around 86% occurring only once. The ends lost 3 bases at V and 2 bases at J; junction bases unmatched: 10. The CDR3 consists of 17 residues. CDR1 is SGHNT and CDR2 is YYREEE in the germline V gene (reference sequence).

The sequenced sample was peripheral blood. The receptor's source is a woman over 75 with COVID-19, enrolled during active disease. The chain uses TRBV5-4 and TRBJ1-2; 10 bases fit TRBD1. CDR3: CASSSFFRQGANYGYTF. Here the CDR3 DNA reads TGTGCCAGCAGCTCCTTCTTTAGACAGGGGGCAAACTATGGCTACACCTTC.